Listed below are T cell receptor beta chains from one sample, sequenced in a study of shared clonotypes between healthy human individuals. Libraries were prepared by immunoSEQ multiplex PCR; TCRdb keeps only in-frame clonotypes and omits some of them. The sample carries about 2.1 million clones, 85% to 95% recorded once. Input material: naive CD8+ T cells from PBMCs. Receptor source: a man aged 18 to 29 in good health. Some clones in this sample may be carry-over from other donors' samples. The conserved cysteine and the conserved F or W are not part of the CDR3 here. The D gene is left open where the match is weak.

v_gene,d_gene,j_gene,CDR3aa
TRBV9,.,TRBJ2-3,ASSVPLVGGGTDTQY
TRBV7-8,.,TRBJ2-5,ASSLFGPWDAQETQY
TRBV19,.,TRBJ1-2,ASSIAGAQSGRGYT
TRBV28,TRBD1,TRBJ1-2,ASSLRGRRYGYT
TRBV27,.,TRBJ2-7,ASSPESASSYEQY
TRBV5-1,TRBD2,TRBJ2-2,ASSLGGGTNTGELF
TRBV19,TRBD2,TRBJ2-1,ASSIEVAGENNEQF
TRBV9,TRBD1,TRBJ2-5,ASSPRTGKETQY
TRBV7-9,TRBD1,.,ASSLVDRDHEQY
TRBV28,.,TRBJ2-3,ASSFLPSGEKDTQY
TRBV4-3,TRBD1,TRBJ1-2,ASSRTGHPSGYT
TRBV9,TRBD1,TRBJ2-2,ASSADRVNTGELF
TRBV7-6,.,TRBJ2-3,ASSLNLFQTDTQY
TRBV18,TRBD1,TRBJ1-4,ASSYKGGAYEKLF
TRBV28,TRBD1,TRBJ2-5,ASSLQGNRETQY
TRBV7-9,.,TRBJ1-2,ASSLAVWDGPYGYT
TRBV9,.,TRBJ2-2,ASSVGTTNTGELF
TRBV27,TRBD1,TRBJ2-7,ASSLTLGTGGYEQY
TRBV28,.,TRBJ1-6,ASSFGTLGSPLH
TRBV27,.,TRBJ2-7,ASSLGGPTYEQY
TRBV14,.,TRBJ1-1,ASSHRVVPTEAF
TRBV11-2,.,TRBJ2-1,ASSQGVGSTRGYGEQF
TRBV27,.,TRBJ1-1,ASSLGAGADTEAF
TRBV10-2,.,TRBJ2-2,ASKRNTGELF
TRBV27,.,TRBJ2-1,ASSLIPGTYNEQF
TRBV6-5,TRBD1,TRBJ2-7,ASSIGQGGYYEQY
TRBV7-3,TRBD1,TRBJ1-2,ASRPRQGPSYGYT
TRBV15,.,TRBJ2-7,ATSGRGSEEQY
TRBV7-8,TRBD1,TRBJ2-3,ASSLFIGQVTDTQY
TRBV5-1,TRBD1,TRBJ2-5,ASSRDRGFQETQY
TRBV2,.,TRBJ2-7,ASSEAHSLYEQY
TRBV29-1,TRBD2,TRBJ2-1,SVPSSGSYNEQF
TRBV27,.,TRBJ1-4,ASSLGGISEKLF
TRBV5-5,.,TRBJ2-2,ASSLEEGTPGPPGELF
TRBV13,.,TRBJ1-3,ASSPRGSGNTIY
TRBV7-6,TRBD2,TRBJ2-3,ASSSGTIPLGTQY
TRBV19,.,TRBJ2-7,ASSPQDSSSYEQY
TRBV7-9,.,TRBJ1-4,ASSLDWGFEKLF
TRBV7-3,.,TRBJ2-1,ASSPRSRVPHHYNEQF
TRBV13,TRBD2,TRBJ2-1,ASSPPTSGPGFNEQF
TRBV7-9,.,TRBJ2-5,ASSPFEETQY
TRBV29-1,.,TRBJ2-1,SVPRGSSYNEQF
TRBV27,TRBD2,TRBJ2-7,ASSLRTSGYYEQY
TRBV28,TRBD2,TRBJ2-7,ASRGPRGWYEQY
TRBV9,.,TRBJ2-5,ASSVRQDQETQY
TRBV5-6,.,TRBJ1-5,ASSLDQGNQPQH
TRBV30,.,TRBJ1-1,AWSTARNTEAF
TRBV6-6,.,TRBJ1-5,ASSQPQH
TRBV7-9,.,TRBJ1-2,ASSLGGAEGYT
TRBV28,.,TRBJ2-3,ASSPTADTSTDTQY
TRBV27,.,TRBJ2-7,ASSLGPGYEQY
TRBV7-6,.,TRBJ2-7,ASSLDDRSSYEQY